These 2 T cell receptor beta chains originate from one sample sequenced in a study of blood T cell repertoires in COVID-19. The assay was immunoSEQ multiplex PCR, and TCRdb's table has in-frame clones only and misses some. The sample contains 150,000 to 250,000 clones, around 82% of which appear only once. Sequenced sample: PBMCs or T cells enriched from blood (not recorded which). These receptors originate from a middle-aged man who had recovered from COVID-19.

This chain links TRBV28 with TRBJ1-1; maybe TRBD1 (6 bases). The V end lost 7 bases, the J end lost 1 base, and 13 bases lay between the germline ends. Germline assignment: CDR1 MDHEN and CDR2 SYDVKM. The length of the CDR3 is 14 residues. The CDR3 bases are TGTGCCAGCACCCGATACAGGGCGAACACTGAAGCTTTCTTT. Protein sequence: CASTRYRANTEAFF.

This chain joins TRBV6-5 and TRBJ2-1, with D uncertain. Germline loops: CDR1 MNHEY, CDR2 SVGAGI. The CDR3 consists of 14 residues. Trimming removed 1 base from V and 5 bases from J, with 9 bases in between. The DNA for the CDR3 is TGTGCCAGCAGTTACTATGGCCAACACAATGAGCAGTTCTTC. It translates to CASSYYGQHNEQFF.